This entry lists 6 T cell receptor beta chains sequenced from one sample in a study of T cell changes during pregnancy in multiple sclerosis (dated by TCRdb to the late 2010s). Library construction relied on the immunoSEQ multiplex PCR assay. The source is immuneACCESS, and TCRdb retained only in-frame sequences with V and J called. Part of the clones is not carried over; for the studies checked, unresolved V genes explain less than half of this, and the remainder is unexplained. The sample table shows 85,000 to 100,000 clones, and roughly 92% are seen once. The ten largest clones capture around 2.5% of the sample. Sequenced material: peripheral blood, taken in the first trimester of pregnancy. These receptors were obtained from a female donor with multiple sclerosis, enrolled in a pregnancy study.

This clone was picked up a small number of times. CDR3 sequence: CASSLTRDTEAFF. As DNA, the CDR3 is TGCGCCAGCAGCTTGACGAGGGACACTGAAGCTTTCTTT. The V and J genes are TRBV5-1 and TRBJ1-1; D is uncertain. V gave up 1 base and J gave up 3 bases, with 7 bases separating them. Looked up from germline, CDR1 is SGHRS and CDR2 is YFSETQ. CDR3 length equals 13 residues.

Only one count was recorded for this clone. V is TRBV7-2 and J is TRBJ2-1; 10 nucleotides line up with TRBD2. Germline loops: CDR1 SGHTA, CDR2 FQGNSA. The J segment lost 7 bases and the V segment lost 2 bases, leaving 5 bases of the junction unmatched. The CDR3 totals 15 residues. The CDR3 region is CASSLSLAGVNEQFF. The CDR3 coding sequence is TGTGCCAGCAGCTTATCCCTAGCGGGAGTGAATGAGCAGTTCTTC.

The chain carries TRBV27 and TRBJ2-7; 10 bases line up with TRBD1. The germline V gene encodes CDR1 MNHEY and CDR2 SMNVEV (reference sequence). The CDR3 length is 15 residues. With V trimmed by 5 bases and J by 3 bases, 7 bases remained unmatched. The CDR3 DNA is TGTGCCAGCAGTCGCGCGGGACAGGGGAGCTACGAGCAGTACTTC. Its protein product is CASSRAGQGSYEQYF.

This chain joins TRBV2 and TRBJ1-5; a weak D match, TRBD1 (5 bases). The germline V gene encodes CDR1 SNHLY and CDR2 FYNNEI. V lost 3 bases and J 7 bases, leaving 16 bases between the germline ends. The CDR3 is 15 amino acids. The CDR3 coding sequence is TGTGCCAGCAGTGATTCGGCAGGGAAACGGCAGCCCCAGCATTTT. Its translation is CASSDSAGKRQPQHF.

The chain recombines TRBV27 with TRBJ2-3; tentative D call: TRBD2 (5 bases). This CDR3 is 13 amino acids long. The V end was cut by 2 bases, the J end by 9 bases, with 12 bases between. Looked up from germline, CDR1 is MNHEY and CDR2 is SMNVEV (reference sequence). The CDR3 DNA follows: TGTGCCAGCAGTTTAGGAGGCGTTACCACGCAGTATTTT. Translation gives CASSLGGVTTQYF.

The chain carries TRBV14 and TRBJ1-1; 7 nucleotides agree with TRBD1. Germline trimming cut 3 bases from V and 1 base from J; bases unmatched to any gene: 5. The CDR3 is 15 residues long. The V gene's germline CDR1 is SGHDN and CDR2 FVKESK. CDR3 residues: CASSHLGTANTEAFF. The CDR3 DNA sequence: TGTGCCAGCAGCCACCTAGGGACAGCGAACACTGAAGCTTTCTTT.